The 19 T cell receptor beta chains below were found in one sample sequenced in a study of long-term antiretroviral therapy in people with HIV. Version v3.0 of the immunoSEQ assay ran at survey level. Clones were sequenced by immunoSEQ multiplex PCR, and TCRdb holds only the in-frame ones, with some missing. The sample has about 22,000 clones; 70% to 90% are singletons. This sample comprised unsorted PBMCs, obtained 0.6 years after starting antiretroviral therapy. The source is a man aged 60-69 years with HIV.

This clone occurred a few times. V is TRBV10-1 and J is TRBJ2-7; TRBD2 aligns across 11 bases. J was trimmed by 6 bases and V by 3 bases; bases with no gene match: 7. Germline values: CDR1 WNHNN, CDR2 SYGVQD (reference sequence). The CDR3 contains 15 residues. The CDR3 DNA sequence: TGCGCCAGCAGTGAATTAGCGGGAGGGCCGAGCGAGCAGTACTTC. Translating gives CASSELAGGPSEQYF.

V usage is TRBV5-1 and J usage is TRBJ1-3; weak D call: TRBD1 (6 bases). CDR3 length: 15 residues. The germline V gene has CDR1 SGHRS and CDR2 YFSETQ. Trimming left V 3 bases short and J 0 bases short, with 10 bases between. CDR3 DNA: TGCGCCAGCAGCTCGACAGGTCCCTCTGGAAACACCATATATTTT. This codes for CASSSTGPSGNTIYF.

The rearrangement links TRBV5-1 to TRBJ2-5; D might be TRBD1 (5 bases). Trimming stripped 1 base from V and 2 bases from J, with 9 bases between. CDR1 is SGHRS and CDR2 is YFSETQ in the germline V gene. CDR3 size: 14 residues. This CDR3 reads CASSLMGQQETQYF. CDR3 in DNA: TGCGCCAGCAGCTTGATGGGGCAGCAAGAGACCCAGTACTTC.

The chain uses TRBV5-6 and TRBJ2-5; 8 bases align to TRBD1. This CDR3 region has 14 residues. Trimming at V came to 4 bases and at J to 1 base, leaving 3 bases not matched to a gene. Germline V gives CDR1 SGHDT, CDR2 YYEEEE. DNA for the CDR3: TGTGCCAGCAGCACAGGGACAGGCCAAGAGACCCAGTACTTC. It yields the protein CASSTGTGQETQYF.

The rearrangement joins TRBV5-4 to TRBJ1-1; D gene unclear. V lost 4 bases to trimming and J lost 1 base, with 5 bases between them. This CDR3 has 12 amino acids. Germline loops: CDR1 SGHNT, CDR2 YYREEE (reference sequence). The CDR3 is CASSGGNTEAFF. CDR3 bases: TGTGCCAGCAGCGGAGGGAACACTGAAGCTTTCTTT.

The chain has TRBV7-6 and TRBJ2-3; 12 positions match TRBD2. The germline CDR1 and CDR2 sequences are SGHVS and FNYEAQ. The CDR3 is made up of 17 amino acids. With V trimmed by 1 base and J by 2 bases, 4 bases remained unmatched. DNA of the CDR3: TGTGCCAGCAGCTTAGTGGCTAGCGGGAGGGCCACAGATACGCAGTATTTT. Translation gives CASSLVASGRATDTQYF.

This CDR3 reads CASSESPPGDTEAFF. CDR3 nucleotides: TGTGCCAGCAGTGAATCACCGCCGGGGGACACTGAAGCTTTCTTT. The chain links TRBV25-1 to TRBJ1-1; D is possibly TRBD1 (5 bases). From germline, CDR1 is MGHDK and CDR2 SYGVNS. V dropped 1 base and J dropped 3 bases, with 12 bases sitting between them. The CDR3 spans 15 residues.

The chain has TRBV6-5 and TRBJ1-2; the match to TRBD1 covers 7 bases. The CDR3 covers 15 residues. CDR1 and CDR2 (germline): MNHEY, SVGAGI. V gave up 6 bases and J gave up 3 bases; unmatched junction bases: 10. The CDR3 loop reads CASRSSRQGDYGYTF. The CDR3 nucleotides are TGTGCCAGCAGGTCCTCGCGACAGGGTGACTATGGCTACACCTTC.

This rearrangement joins TRBV11-2 to TRBJ2-3, with 11 bases that match TRBD2. Germline CDR1 reads SGHAT; CDR2 reads FQNNGV. V gave up 3 bases and J gave up 3 bases; unmatched junction bases: 14. The CDR3 is 19 amino acids. The CDR3 loop is CASSFRLIASGGKTDTQYF. The CDR3 DNA is TGTGCCAGCAGCTTCCGCTTAATTGCTAGCGGGGGGAAGACAGATACGCAGTATTTT. The whole variable domain, filled in from reference TRBV11-2 and TRBJ2-3, reads EAGVAQSPRYKIIEKRQSVAFWCNPISGHATLYWYQQILGQGPKLLIQFQNNGVVDDSQLPKDRFSAERLKGVDSTLKIQPAKLEDSAVYLCASSFRLIASGGKTDTQYFGPGTRLTVL.

V gene TRBV7-2 combines with J gene TRBJ2-1; TRBD2 matches 9 bases. This CDR3 is built from 15 residues. Trimming took 5 bases from V and 7 from J; bases not matched to a gene: 9. The germline CDR1 and CDR2 sequences are SGHTA and FQGNSA. The DNA for the CDR3 is TGTGCCAGCAGCCCCCAGGGCAGCGGGAGGAATGAGCAGTTCTTC. It yields the protein CASSPQGSGRNEQFF.

This clone showed up just once. The V gene is TRBV2, the J gene TRBJ2-5; D is perhaps TRBD2 (5 bases). Germline V gene lookup returns CDR1 SNHLY and CDR2 FYNNEI. There are 16 residues in the CDR3. V dropped 3 bases and J dropped 4 bases, with 18 bases sitting between them. The CDR3 DNA sequence: TGTGCCAGCAGTGAGGCGGGTCGAGGGTTGAGAGAGACCCAGTACTTC. Translated, it gives CASSEAGRGLRETQYF.

V gene TRBV6-5 combines with J gene TRBJ2-5; TRBD2 matches at 7 bases. Germline V gene data show CDR1 as MNHEY and CDR2 as SVGAGI. V trimming: 4 bases; J trimming: 7 bases; junction bases outside the gene matches: 15. The CDR3 loop spans 16 amino acids. Written as DNA, the CDR3 is TGTGCCAGCAGTTTATACGCGGGGGTTGGAAGTGGGACCCAGTACTTC. Amino acid sequence: CASSLYAGVGSGTQYF.

The V and J genes are TRBV18 and TRBJ2-5; 9 bases map to TRBD2. The junction had 15 bases not matched to a gene; V was cut back by 3 bases and J by 1 base. Per germline, CDR1 KGHSH and CDR2 LQKENI. The CDR3 is made up of 19 amino acids. DNA for the CDR3: TGTGCCAGCTCACCGGGACGTGTTGGCGGGAGGGAACCCCAAGAGACCCAGTACTTC. Translated: CASSPGRVGGREPQETQYF.

The chain uses TRBV27 and TRBJ2-3, with D possibly called TRBD1 or TRBD2 (6 bases each). From germline, CDR1 is MNHEY and CDR2 SMNVEV (reference sequence). The CDR3 has 16 amino acids. V was clipped by 3 bases and J by 0 bases, with 13 bases between them. CDR3 DNA: TGTGCCAGCAGTTTGTCGGGGGCCCATAGCACAGATACGCAGTATTTT. Protein product: CASSLSGAHSTDTQYF.

V is TRBV5-1 and J is TRBJ2-5, with 8 bases lining up with TRBD2. This CDR3 is 14 amino acids long. With V trimmed by 0 bases and J by 8 bases, 6 bases remained unmatched. Germline V gene sequence: CDR1 SGHRS, CDR2 YFSETQ. CDR3 residues: CASSLVGSGDTQYF. Here the CDR3 DNA reads TGCGCCAGCAGCTTGGTGGGTAGCGGGGACACCCAGTACTTC. Full variable domain (missing parts from reference TRBV5-1 and TRBJ2-5): KAGVTQTPRYLIKTRGQQVTLSCSPISGHRSVSWYQQTPGQGLQFLFEYFSETQRNKGNFPGRFSGRQFSNSRSEMNVSTLELGDSALYLCASSLVGSGDTQYFGPGTRLLVL.

The V gene is TRBV7-9, the J gene TRBJ2-1; D is perhaps TRBD2 (6 bases). The CDR3 extends over 15 amino acids. The germline V gene has CDR1 SEHNR and CDR2 FQNEAQ (reference sequence). Deletions cut 5 bases from V and 2 bases from J, with 13 bases between. The CDR3 DNA sequence: TGTGCCAGCAGCCCGCCCGGGAGCCCCTACAATGAGCAGTTCTTC. This gives the protein CASSPPGSPYNEQFF.

The J gene is TRBJ2-3, the V gene TRBV7-9; maybe TRBD1 (6 bases). The CDR3 extends over 17 amino acids. The V end lost 5 bases, the J end lost 2 bases, and 20 bases lay between the germline ends. Germline CDR1 is SEHNR and CDR2 is FQNEAQ (reference sequence). The CDR3 sequence is CASSDTQRAGVTDTQYF. CDR3 nucleotide sequence: TGTGCCAGCAGCGACACCCAACGGGCAGGGGTCACAGATACGCAGTATTTT.

This clone was seen more than once but under ten times. The rearrangement links TRBV5-1 to TRBJ2-7; D may match TRBD1 or TRBD2 (5 bases each). The ends were cut back, 6 bases at V and 3 bases at J, with 13 bases in the middle. Germline V gene sequence: CDR1 SGHRS, CDR2 YFSETQ. The CDR3 sequence is 13 residues long. The CDR3 reads CASTPDSGYEQYF. The CDR3 coding sequence is TGCGCCAGCACCCCTGACAGCGGCTACGAGCAGTACTTC.

J is TRBJ2-5 and V is TRBV7-9; 8 bases agree with TRBD1. The CDR3 length is 14 residues. Germline CDR1 SEHNR, CDR2 FQNEAQ (reference sequence). V was clipped by 5 bases and J by 3 bases; unmatched bases: 5. The CDR3 spells CASSPGQAKETQYF. In DNA form, the CDR3 reads TGTGCCAGCAGCCCGGGACAGGCGAAAGAGACCCAGTACTTC.